These T cell receptor beta chains were read from a single sample in a study of blood T cell repertoires in COVID-19. This table comes from immunoSEQ multiplex PCR, and its TCRdb copy is limited to in-frame clones, with some not included. The sample shows around 250,000 clones, around 85% of them seen only once. The sample was PBMCs or T cells enriched from blood (not recorded which). The receptors shown here come from a woman aged 45-59 years who had recovered from COVID-19. Both conserved end residues are part of each CDR3. The D gene is left open where the match is weak. Not every row has a clone size; where given, it reads once, few, many or a size class.

TRBD2	TRBV5-6	.	TRBJ2-3	CASRTGLAGVTDTQYF	TGTGCCAGCAGGACCGGACTAGCGGGAGTGACAGATACGCAGTATTTT
.	TRBV9	.	TRBJ1-1	CASSVGANTEAFF	TGTGCCAGCAGCGTGGGGGCGAACACTGAAGCTTTCTTT
TRBD1	TRBV5-8	.	TRBJ2-5	CASSFTGGASGTQYF	TGTGCCAGCAGCTTTACAGGGGGCGCTTCTGGGACCCAGTACTTC
TRBD2	TRBV27	.	TRBJ2-1	CASSLIEAGWRNEQFF	TGTGCCAGCAGTTTAATCGAAGCGGGATGGAGGAATGAGCAGTTCTTC
TRBD1	TRBV28	.	TRBJ2-5	CASSRQGFQETQYF	TGTGCCAGCAGCCGACAGGGATTCCAAGAGACCCAGTACTTC
TRBD2	TRBV28	.	TRBJ2-7	CASSIGLAGDYEQYF	TGTGCCAGCAGCATCGGACTAGCGGGGGACTACGAGCAGTACTTC
TRBD1	TRBV7-3	.	TRBJ1-5	CASTSGTEGSYSNQPQHF	TGTGCCAGCACCTCCGGGACAGAAGGATCTTATAGCAATCAGCCCCAGCATTTT
TRBD1	TRBV29-1	.	TRBJ2-7	CSVGDRVREQYF	TGCAGCGTTGGTGACAGGGTGAGGGAGCAGTACTTC
.	TRBV5-1	.	TRBJ2-7	CASSLDPGSYEQYF	TGCGCCAGCAGCTTGGACCCAGGGTCCTACGAGCAGTACTTC
.	TRBV19	few	TRBJ1-5	CASSTEEGQPQHF	TGTGCCAGTAGTACGGAGGAGGGTCAGCCCCAGCATTTT
TRBD2	TRBV9	.	TRBJ2-3	CASSVFSGLAGVIDTQYF	TGTGCCAGCTCCGTTTTTTCGGGACTAGCGGGAGTAATCGATACGCAGTATTTT
TRBD1	TRBV5-1	.	TRBJ2-2	CASLQGTNTGELFF	TGCGCCAGCCTACAGGGGACAAACACCGGGGAGCTGTTTTTT
.	TRBV28	few	TRBJ2-2	CASSLYSGLLGELFF	TGTGCCAGCAGTTTATATTCTGGTTTACTCGGGGAGCTGTTTTTT
.	TRBV6-1	.	TRBJ1-4	CASSVGAGELTNEKLFF	TGTGCCAGCAGTGTGGGGGCAGGGGAACTAACTAATGAAAAACTGTTTTTT
.	TRBV29-1	.	TRBJ2-1	CSATELGAHYNEQFF	TGCAGCGCGACCGAGCTAGGGGCGCACTACAATGAGCAGTTCTTC
.	TRBV2	.	TRBJ1-4	CASSRGEAQKLFF	TGTGCCAGCAGTCGGGGGGAGGCGCAAAAACTGTTTTTT
TRBD2	TRBV19	.	TRBJ2-7	CASSTSGRSSYEQYF	TGTGCCAGTAGTACCAGCGGGAGGAGCTCCTACGAGCAGTACTTC
TRBD2	TRBV2	.	TRBJ2-5	CASKSSGYQETQYF	TGTGCCAGCAAATCTAGCGGCTACCAAGAGACCCAGTACTTC